This passage covers 14 T cell receptor beta chains from one sample sequenced in a study of T-cell memory formation after mild COVID-19. TCRdb re-analysed the 5' RACE reads in MiXCR, keeping a single row per CDR3 protein. The table records fewer than 400,000 distinct CDR3 sequences, more than 15% of them present only once. Specimen: PBMCs or a T cell subset sorted from them (not recorded which). All receptors derive from a man between 18 and 29 years old who had mild COVID-19 (a few samples of this study predate the infection). Cell type and time point are not known.

This clonotype was found many times. J is TRBJ1-1 and V is TRBV29-1; D gene unclear. From germline, CDR1 is SQVTM and CDR2 ANQGSEA. V dropped 3 bases and J dropped 4 bases, with 15 bases sitting between them. This CDR3 is 14 amino acids long. This CDR3 reads CSVDLQVLSTEAFF. As DNA, the CDR3 is TGCAGCGTTGATTTGCAGGTTTTGAGCACTGAAGCTTTCTTT.

A single count supports this clonotype. This chain uses TRBV2 with TRBJ1-5; D might be TRBD1 (5 bases). CDR1 and CDR2 from the germline V gene are SNHLY and FYNNEI. This CDR3 region has 16 residues. Trimming shortened V by 4 bases and J by 0 bases, and 13 bases separated the two germline ends. CDR3 protein: CASSVREIGSNQPQHF. The CDR3 DNA follows: TGTGCCAGCAGTGTCAGGGAAATAGGTAGCAATCAGCCCCAGCATTTT.

The CDR3 sequence is CASSSGQAYSYGYTF. DNA for the CDR3: TGTGCCAGCAGTTCTGGACAGGCTTACTCCTATGGCTACACCTTC. This rearrangement joins TRBV27 to TRBJ1-2; TRBD1 matches 7 bases. The germline CDR1 and CDR2 sequences are MNHEY and SMNVEV (reference sequence). The CDR3 extends over 15 amino acids. With V trimmed by 4 bases and J by 4 bases, 9 bases remained unmatched.

This clonotype was recorded a few times. The chain employs TRBV29-1 and TRBJ2-7; 8 nucleotides align to TRBD2. The trim removed 7 bases at V and 3 bases at J, leaving 8 bases unmatched. CDR3 size: 13 residues. CDR1 SQVTM and CDR2 ANQGSEA come from the germline V gene. CDR3 loop: CSAGLAGGYEQYV. The CDR3 DNA is TGCAGCGCCGGGCTCGCGGGGGGCTACGAGCAGTACGTC.

This clonotype was detected a few times. The V gene is TRBV20-1, the J gene TRBJ2-3, with D possibly TRBD2 on 5 matching bases. V lost 0 bases, J lost 9 bases, and 16 bases lay in between. Germline V CDR1 and CDR2: DFQATT, SNEGSKA (reference sequence). The CDR3 totals 14 residues. CDR3 region: CSARDPSGPGTQYF. In DNA, the CDR3 is TGCAGTGCTAGAGATCCCTCAGGACCGGGGACGCAGTATTTT.

There are a few counts of this clonotype. The V gene is TRBV2, the J gene TRBJ1-5, with 8 bases aligning to TRBD1. The CDR3 is made up of 16 amino acids. Germline V gene lookup returns CDR1 SNHLY and CDR2 FYNNEI. Unmatched junction bases numbered 6, after V lost 1 base and J lost 4 bases. The chain's CDR3 is CASSEGQGAGNQPQHF. The DNA for the CDR3 is TGTGCCAGCAGTGAAGGGCAGGGGGCGGGAAATCAGCCCCAGCATTTT.

This clonotype was observed at least ten times. The V and J genes are TRBV4-2 and TRBJ1-2; D gene ambiguous. V was pared by 2 bases and J by 2 bases, with 9 bases between. The CDR3 has 14 amino acids. CDR1 is LGHNA, CDR2 YNFKEQ, per germline. CDR3 DNA sequence: TGTGCCAGCAGCCAAAGGCTCGGGAACTATGGCTACACCTTC. It codes for CASSQRLGNYGYTF.

This clonotype showed up just a few times. The chain uses TRBV27 and TRBJ1-6, with a tentative D call TRBD1 (6 bases). There are 17 residues in the CDR3. The V end lost 5 bases, the J end lost 7 bases, and 21 bases lay between the germline ends. The V gene's germline CDR1 is MNHEY and CDR2 SMNVEV (reference sequence). CDR3 bases: TGTGCCAGCAGTCTCAGGGGTCCGGCCGCTTTCAATTCACCCCTCCACTTT. Translating it yields CASSLRGPAAFNSPLHF.

This clonotype was found a few times. The V call is TRBV6-2 or TRBV6-3, the J call TRBJ2-2; a weak D match, TRBD1 (6 bases). CDR1 is MNHEY, CDR2 SVGEGT, per germline. V was cut by 7 bases and J by 1 base, with 10 bases left in between. This CDR3 spans 14 amino acids. CDR3 residues: CASTGQMNTGELFF. As DNA, the CDR3 is TGTGCCAGCACCGGACAGATGAACACCGGGGAGCTGTTTTTT.

This clonotype was seen repeatedly, ten times or more. The chain combines TRBV7-2 with TRBJ2-1, with 8 bases that match TRBD1. The V gene's germline CDR1 is SGHTA and CDR2 FQGNSA. The CDR3 contains 16 residues. J lost 3 bases, V lost 5 bases, and 9 bases had no gene match. In DNA, the CDR3 is TGTGCCAGCAGCAACCACAGGGGGTTGGGCTACAATGAGCAGTTCTTC. It codes for CASSNHRGLGYNEQFF.

The chain has TRBV20-1 and TRBJ2-1; 7 nucleotides line up with TRBD2. Germline V gene lookup returns CDR1 DFQATT and CDR2 SNEGSKA (reference sequence). V lost 5 bases to trimming and J lost 4 bases; unmatched junction nucleotides: 11. CDR3 length equals 15 residues. CDR3: CSAHRPRDYYNEQFF. Written as DNA, the CDR3 is TGCAGTGCTCATCGCCCCCGGGACTATTACAATGAGCAGTTCTTC.

The rearrangement links TRBV5-8 to TRBJ2-7; 10 bases map to TRBD1. Germline values: CDR1 SGHTS, CDR2 YDEGEE. This CDR3 has 16 amino acids. The V segment lost 3 bases and the J segment 3 bases; nucleotides outside the gene matches: 9. The CDR3 sequence is CASSSRDRGSLYEQYF. CDR3 DNA sequence: TGTGCCAGCAGCTCGAGGGACAGGGGATCCCTCTACGAGCAGTACTTC.

The gene calls are TRBV6-5 and TRBJ1-4; D is unclear. With 0 bases removed from V and 4 bases from J, the gap between germline ends came to 15 bases. The germline gives CDR1 MNHEY, CDR2 SVGAGI. This CDR3 spans 17 amino acids. The CDR3 is CASSYSIRRTLNEKLFF. CDR3 sequence (DNA): TGTGCCAGCAGTTACTCGATTAGAAGGACCCTTAATGAAAAACTGTTTTTT.

The table lists this clonotype with many counts. The chain uses TRBV10-3 and TRBJ2-7; 10 bases are a match to TRBD2. The length of the CDR3 is 17 residues. The germline V gene encodes CDR1 ENHRY and CDR2 SYGVKD. With 0 bases clipped from V and 0 bases from J, the junction kept 5 bases outside the gene matches. Here the CDR3 reads CAISESLAGDHSYEQYF. The CDR3 nucleotides read TGTGCCATCAGTGAGTCGCTAGCGGGGGACCACTCCTACGAGCAGTACTTC.